In its sample, the clone carrying this T cell receptor (beta chain) was seen many times. Its antigen is undetermined. Trimming at V came to 1 base and at J to 6 bases, leaving 3 bases not matched to a gene. This CDR3 is built from 15 residues. CDR1 is KGHDR and CDR2 is SFDVKD in the germline V gene. The data were taken from a study of T cells in Graves' hyperthyroidism and ophthalmopathy. Study-level information: The initial diagnosis was the point when peripheral blood was collected, ahead of any treatment.

General study points: Blood also contained most expanded thyroid clonotypes above 0.001.

The TCR beta CDR3 regions underwent amplification using RNA transcripts as the source. HTBI primers drove first-round RT-PCR of the TCR CDR3. MiXCR was run by TCRdb on the multiplex PCR reads, yielding one entry per CDR3 protein. The sample includes around 270,000 distinct CDR3 sequences, approximately 18% of them seen just once. Disease duration was under 3 months in the ophthalmopathy patients, who also had a Clinical Activity Score of at least 3 and a NOSPECS grade of at least 4. Isolation of PBMCs was performed on roughly 9 ml fresh peripheral blood. The receptor's source is a man in his fifties or sixties with Graves' ophthalmopathy. Sequencing was done on a sample of blood. The chain combines TRBV24-1 with TRBJ2-1; TRBD1 agrees at 9 bases. The CDR3 region is CATSDFGTGFNEQFF. In DNA form, the CDR3 reads TGTGCCACCAGTGATTTTGGGACAGGGTTCAATGAGCAGTTCTTC.